One sample yielded the 8 T cell receptor beta chains listed below, sequenced in a study of early T cells in non-severe SARS-CoV-2 infection. TCRdb re-called the 5' RACE reads with MiXCR, one entry per CDR3 protein. There are 75,000 to 100,000 distinct CDR3 sequences in the sample; about 14% occur only once, and 0.45% to 0.75% lies in the top ten. Sequencing was carried out using whole blood. These receptors came from an adult who was a healthcare worker with PCR-confirmed SARS-CoV-2 infection or an uninfected control (not recorded which).

This chain links TRBV3-1 with TRBJ1-1; D remains ambiguous. CDR1 LGHDT and CDR2 YNNKEL come from the germline V gene (reference sequence). The V and J ends lost 4 bases and 1 base respectively, with 13 bases between them. This CDR3 comprises 15 residues. In nucleotides, the CDR3 is TGTGCCAGCAGCCGAAACCTACACGCGAACACTGAAGCTTTCTTT. Residues: CASSRNLHANTEAFF.

This clonotype has more than one count but fewer than ten. The rearrangement joins TRBV10-3 to TRBJ1-6; the match to TRBD1 covers 7 bases. The trim removed 0 bases at V and 5 bases at J, leaving 1 base unmatched. Germline CDR1 is ENHRY and CDR2 is SYGVKD. This CDR3 is built from 15 residues. Written as DNA, the CDR3 is TGTGCCATCAGTGAGTCGACAGGGAATAATTCACCCCTCCACTTT. This sequence encodes CAISESTGNNSPLHF.

This clonotype was recorded at least ten times. The chain carries TRBV11-3 and TRBJ1-5; D not resolved. V was pared by 2 bases and J by 4 bases, with 6 bases between. This CDR3 comprises 13 residues. Germline CDR1 SGHNT, CDR2 YENEEA. The CDR3 DNA sequence: TGTGCCAGCAGCTTACTCTCAAATCAGCCCCAGCATTTT. As protein: CASSLLSNQPQHF.

A few counts support this clonotype. This sequence joins TRBV28 and TRBJ1-5, with 9 bases fitting TRBD1. Germline V gene data show CDR1 as MDHEN and CDR2 as SYDVKM. Trimming removed 3 bases from V and 7 bases from J; junction bases left unmatched: 10. CDR3 length equals 16 residues. The CDR3 protein is CASSFGLGTGSQPQHF. The DNA of the CDR3 is TGTGCCAGCAGTTTCGGTTTAGGGACAGGGAGCCAGCCCCAGCATTTT.

The chain carries TRBV18 and TRBJ1-6; D not certain. V was shortened by 3 bases and J by 15 bases, with 12 bases between the two germline ends. From germline, CDR1 is KGHSH and CDR2 LQKENI. The CDR3 spans 12 residues. CDR3: CASSPPEKNLHF. The CDR3 DNA is TGTGCCAGCTCACCTCCAGAAAAGAACCTCCACTTT.

This sequence joins TRBV12-3 or TRBV12-4 and TRBJ1-2, with 7 bases aligning to TRBD1. This CDR3 spans 18 amino acids. V gave up 4 bases and J gave up 4 bases; unmatched junction bases: 18. The CDR3 DNA sequence: TGTGCCAGCAGTTCGTGGGGGATTGGGACAGCTCCCCCCTATGGCTACACCTTC. It is translated as CASSSWGIGTAPPYGYTF.

The V and J genes are TRBV2 and TRBJ1-5, with D perhaps TRBD1 (6 bases). Trimming shortened V by 6 bases and J by 2 bases, and 14 bases separated the two germline ends. Germline V CDR1 and CDR2: SNHLY, FYNNEI. This CDR3 comprises 15 residues. For the CDR3, the DNA is TGTGCCAGCAGGGCGGAAAGGGGGGGCAATCAGCCCCAGCATTTT. It is translated as CASRAERGGNQPQHF.

V and J are TRBV12-3 or TRBV12-4 and TRBJ2-1; unclear D gene. Trimming cost V 3 bases and J 5 bases, with 11 bases left between them. The CDR3 totals 14 residues. The CDR3 DNA reads TGTGCCAGCAGTTTTATTGACACGAACAATGAGCAGTTCTTC. Its translation: CASSFIDTNNEQFF.